The source of this T cell receptor (beta chain) is a study of vaccination effects on CD4 cells after COVID-19. Overall study context: The participants, recipients of two vaccine doses, got either BNT162b2 or mRNA-1273. Sampling of two convalescent patients took place 16 days and one week prior to vaccination. Study observations and caveats: Late in the post-vaccination period, infection-induced and vaccine-induced clones underwent marked clonal contraction.

The table lists this clone with a few counts. Its specificity is not known. This CDR3 comprises 12 residues. The V end was cut by 2 bases, the J end by 6 bases, with 8 bases between. Germline-derived CDR1 and CDR2 are MNHNY and SVGAGI (reference sequence). Clones were read by immunoSEQ multiplex PCR, and TCRdb kept only the in-frame ones, dropping some. The table records roughly 64,000 clones, approximately 72% of them present only once. Following 10 days of culture, CD4+ T cells were isolated. Half of the medium was exchanged for IL-2 medium on both days 3 and 7. The material was CD4+ T cells from PBMCs cultured without peptide, obtained before COVID-19 vaccination. This receptor was obtained from a human donor who had a prior SARS-CoV-2 infection. The chain employs TRBV6-6 and TRBJ2-7, with D uncertain. CDR3 nucleotide sequence: TGTGCCAGCAGTTACGGGCTGGGCGAGCAGTACTTC. Its translation: CASSYGLGEQYF.